A single sample is the source of the 30 T cell receptor beta chains below, sequenced in a study of vaccination and CD4 T cells after COVID-19. Sample treatment: 10-day PBMC culture with coronavirus spike peptide pools or control peptides (ViraFEST assay). Their specific antigens are unknown. Oncomine TCR Beta short-read sequencing was applied to DNA from cultured CD4+ T cells. TCRdb redid the calling of the PCR reads with MiXCR, one entry per CDR3 protein. The sample records some 16,000 distinct CDR3 sequences, roughly 80% being singletons. This specimen consisted of CD4+ T cells from blood, cultured in vitro, obtained after SARS-CoV-2 vaccination. The receptors were gathered from a human donor who received a COVID-19 vaccine.

As regards this clonotype: One end of the junction varies from germline; a read error may be responsible. V is TRBV6-1 and J is TRBJ1-5; TRBD1 might be the D (6 bases). CDR1 MNHNS and CDR2 SASEGT come from the germline V gene. The length of the CDR3 is 15 residues. The CDR3 spells CASSGMGGLGQPQHF. The CDR3 DNA follows: TGTGCCAGCAGTGGAATGGGGGGGCTAGGGCAGCCCCAGCACTTT.

This rearrangement joins TRBV7-6 to TRBJ1-3; 7 positions agree with TRBD1. After removal of 1 base from V and 2 bases from J, the junction contained 2 bases not matched to a gene. The germline V gene encodes CDR1 SGHVS and CDR2 FNYEAQ. The CDR3 totals 15 residues. Here the CDR3 reads CASSLGQGAGNTIYF. CDR3 bases: TGTGCCAGCAGCTTAGGACAGGGAGCTGGAAACACCATATATTTT.

This clonotype has just one count. This chain uses TRBV9 with TRBJ1-3; D is unresolved. The CDR3 runs to 16 residues. Germline V CDR1 and CDR2: SGDLS, YYNGEE. V lost 0 bases, J lost 0 bases, and 10 bases lay in between. Here the CDR3 reads CASSVVEAFSGNTIYF. CDR3 bases: TGTGCCAGCAGCGTAGTGGAGGCCTTCTCTGGAAACACCATATATTTT.

The rearrangement uses TRBV20-1 and TRBJ1-1; D is unclear. This CDR3 is built from 16 residues. The germline V and J ends were trimmed by 3 bases and 0 bases, with 17 bases remaining between them. Germline assignment: CDR1 DFQATT and CDR2 SNEGSKA (reference sequence). The CDR3 reads CSASGLSEILNTEAFF. In DNA form, the CDR3 reads TGCAGTGCTAGTGGTTTGTCGGAAATCTTGAACACTGAAGCTTTCTTT.

This rearrangement joins TRBV20-1 to TRBJ2-3; 11 bases are shared with TRBD2. This CDR3 is 15 amino acids long. CDR1 is DFQATT and CDR2 is SNEGSKA in the germline V gene (reference sequence). Trimming cost V 8 bases and J 7 bases; bases outside gene matches: 14. The CDR3 loop reads CSLENVAGGPNTQYF. Here the CDR3 DNA reads TGCAGTCTCGAAAATGTAGCGGGGGGGCCGAATACGCAGTATTTT.

This chain links TRBV27 with TRBJ1-3; D unclear. Germline V gives CDR1 MNHEY, CDR2 SMNVEV (reference sequence). Trimming cost V 3 bases and J 0 bases, with 12 bases left between them. This CDR3 comprises 16 residues. This CDR3 reads CASSFSAGGSGNTIYF. The CDR3 DNA is TGTGCCAGCAGTTTTTCGGCGGGAGGCTCTGGAAACACCATATATTTT.

For the CDR3, the DNA is TGTGCCAGCAGTGGACAGGGGAACACTGAAGCTTTCTTT. Residues: CASSGQGNTEAFF. The V call is TRBV2, the J call TRBJ1-1, with 7 bases that match TRBD1. From germline, CDR1 is SNHLY and CDR2 FYNNEI. V lost 4 bases to trimming and J lost 1 base; unmatched junction nucleotides: 0. The CDR3 sequence is 13 residues long.

The chain joins TRBV20-1 to TRBJ1-3, with 7 bases matching TRBD1. Germline loops: CDR1 DFQATT, CDR2 SNEGSKA (reference sequence). The CDR3 spans 14 residues. The J segment lost 4 bases and the V segment lost 5 bases, leaving 8 bases of the junction unmatched. The CDR3 DNA sequence: TGCAGTGCTTCTCCGGGACAGTACGGAAACACCATATATTTT. Amino acids: CSASPGQYGNTIYF.

The V call is TRBV2, the J call TRBJ2-5; 8 positions match TRBD2. The V and J ends lost 6 bases and 5 bases, in that order; junction bases with no gene match: 8. CDR3 length: 14 residues. The germline V gene encodes CDR1 SNHLY and CDR2 FYNNEI. CDR3 region: CASSPGLASETQYF. The CDR3 region has the DNA TGTGCCAGCAGCCCAGGACTAGCTTCGGAGACCCAGTACTTC.

This clonotype was observed once. The chain recombines TRBV5-1 with TRBJ2-7; 8 bases line up with TRBD1. Germline CDR1 is SGHRS and CDR2 is YFSETQ. This CDR3 contains 14 residues. V gave up 0 bases and J gave up 6 bases; unmatched junction bases: 5. The CDR3 spells CASSLGGQALEQYF. CDR3 DNA sequence: TGCGCCAGCAGCTTGGGGGGACAGGCCCTCGAGCAGTACTTC.

This chain joins TRBV5-4 and TRBJ1-2, with 8 nucleotides matching TRBD1. This CDR3 contains 14 residues. Germline V CDR1 and CDR2: SGHNT, YYREEE (reference sequence). Germline trimming cut 4 bases from V and 8 bases from J; bases unmatched to any gene: 10. The CDR3 nucleotides are TGTGCCAGCAGCCCGGGACAGGCACAAGGGGGCTACACCTTC. This sequence encodes CASSPGQAQGGYTF.

This rearrangement joins TRBV19 to TRBJ1-1; D call uncertain. The CDR3 is made up of 16 amino acids. Germline V gene sequence: CDR1 LNHDA, CDR2 SQIVND (reference sequence). V gave up 3 bases and J gave up 0 bases, with 14 bases separating them. CDR3 loop: CASSMVWDSVNTEAFF. The CDR3 DNA follows: TGTGCCAGTAGTATGGTATGGGATTCCGTGAACACTGAAGCTTTCTTT.

This clonotype was detected a few times. A junction end diverges from the germline sequence, so it may reflect a read error. This chain joins TRBV7-8 and TRBJ1-6; a possible D gene is TRBD1 (6 bases). Per the germline V gene, CDR1 is SGHVS and CDR2 is FQNEAQ. The length of the CDR3 is 15 residues. DNA for the CDR3: TGTGCCAGCGGCTTAGGGGGGAGTCGGGGTTCACCCCTCCACTTT. Protein product: CASGLGGSRGSPLHF.

J is TRBJ1-6 and V is TRBV30, with D tentatively TRBD1 (6 bases). The V gene's germline CDR1 is GTSNPN and CDR2 SVGIG (reference sequence). V lost 2 bases to trimming and J lost 7 bases, with 6 bases between them. The CDR3 totals 12 residues. CDR3: CAWSRGNSPLHF. The CDR3 nucleotides are TGTGCCTGGAGTAGGGGGAATTCACCCCTCCACTTT. Variable domain in full (rest from reference TRBV30 and TRBJ1-6): SQTIHQWPATLVQPVGSPLSLECTVEGTSNPNLYWYRQAAGRGLQLLFYSVGIGQISSEVPQNLSASRPQDRQFILSSKKLLLSDSGFYLCAWSRGNSPLHFGNGTRLTVT.

The chain couples TRBV7-9 to TRBJ2-7; 7 bases align to TRBD1. The V gene's germline CDR1 is SEHNR and CDR2 FQNEAQ (reference sequence). J gave up 5 bases and V 6 bases, and 7 bases lay outside the gene matches. This CDR3 is 13 amino acids long. For the CDR3, the DNA is TGTGCCAGCAGGATTATGACAGGGAACGAGCAGTACTTC. This codes for CASRIMTGNEQYF.

This sequence joins TRBV12-3 or TRBV12-4 and TRBJ1-6; no firm D call. The CDR3 spans 18 residues. Between the trimmed V and J ends, which lost 6 bases and 0 bases, there was a span of 18 bases. CDR3 region: CASSRTGYRSSYNSPLHF. The CDR3 nucleotides are TGTGCCAGCAGCCGCACCGGGTATCGGAGCTCCTATAATTCACCCCTCCACTTT.

The J gene is TRBJ1-1, the V gene TRBV24-1; D is unclear. V was trimmed by 7 bases and J by 1 base, leaving 6 bases between them. The CDR3 spans 12 residues. Germline V lookup: CDR1 KGHDR, CDR2 SFDVKD. CDR3 protein: CATRGSNTEAFF. The CDR3 DNA reads TGTGCCACCAGGGGTTCGAACACTGAAGCTTTCTTT.

The rearrangement joins TRBV6-1 to TRBJ1-1; TRBD1 matches at 7 bases. Germline values: CDR1 MNHNS, CDR2 SASEGT. The V and J ends lost 5 bases and 2 bases, in that order; junction bases with no gene match: 8. This CDR3 has 15 amino acids. The chain's CDR3 is CASSTRGTANTEAFF. DNA for the CDR3: TGTGCCAGCAGTACACGGGGGACAGCTAACACTGAAGCTTTCTTT.

This clonotype was recorded a few times. The chain joins TRBV25-1 to TRBJ2-2; D is unresolved. Germline values: CDR1 MGHDK, CDR2 SYGVNS. Deletions cut 4 bases from V and 0 bases from J, with 6 bases between. This CDR3 comprises 14 residues. CDR3 in amino acids: CASSVTPNTGELFF. The DNA of the CDR3 is TGTGCCAGCAGTGTGACACCGAACACCGGGGAGCTGTTTTTT.

The chain couples TRBV19 to TRBJ2-3, with TRBD1 as a possible D gene (6 bases). The CDR3 is made up of 13 amino acids. The V gene's germline CDR1 is LNHDA and CDR2 SQIVND (reference sequence). V lost 8 bases, J lost 1 base, and 10 bases lay in between. Here the CDR3 reads CASGGQRTDTQYF. The CDR3 coding sequence is TGTGCCAGTGGAGGACAGCGCACAGATACGCAGTATTTT.

The chain combines TRBV7-9 with TRBJ1-5, with 9 positions matching TRBD1. Trimming at V came to 5 bases and at J to 2 bases, leaving 4 bases not matched to a gene. This CDR3 region has 15 residues. From germline, CDR1 is SEHNR and CDR2 FQNEAQ (reference sequence). Here the CDR3 reads CASSGGQGGNQPQHF. CDR3 in DNA: TGTGCCAGCAGCGGGGGACAGGGAGGCAATCAGCCCCAGCATTTT.

The V call is TRBV20-1, the J call TRBJ1-3; no definite D call. V lost 5 bases and J 0 bases, leaving 17 bases between the germline ends. The CDR3 consists of 16 residues. Germline V lookup: CDR1 DFQATT, CDR2 SNEGSKA (reference sequence). In DNA form, the CDR3 reads TGCAGTGCTGCCCCGTCAGCACTGAGCTCTGGAAACACCATATATTTT. Translated, it gives CSAAPSALSSGNTIYF.

Sample share makes this clonotype large. J is TRBJ2-3 and V is TRBV20-1, with TRBD2 identical over 10 bases. The V and J ends lost 6 bases and 5 bases, in that order; junction bases with no gene match: 14. The CDR3 has 16 amino acids. Germline CDR1 and CDR2: DFQATT and SNEGSKA (reference sequence). CDR3 nucleotides: TGCAGTGCCCCTATAGACGTAGCGGGGGGCCAAGATACGCAGTATTTT. It encodes CSAPIDVAGGQDTQYF.

This chain joins TRBV5-1 and TRBJ1-1; D is unclear. The V end was cut by 0 bases, the J end by 2 bases, with 8 bases between. CDR1 and CDR2 (germline): SGHRS, YFSETQ. The CDR3 is 14 amino acids. Written as DNA, the CDR3 is TGCGCCAGCAGCTTGGAGGGCAGAAACACTGAAGCTTTCTTT. Translating it yields CASSLEGRNTEAFF.

V gene TRBV6-1 combines with J gene TRBJ2-3; 7 bases are a match to TRBD1. The CDR3 has 15 amino acids. With 6 bases clipped from V and 1 base from J, the junction kept 7 bases outside the gene matches. Germline V CDR1 and CDR2: MNHNS, SASEGT. For the CDR3, the DNA is TGTGCCAGCAGGCGACAGGGTGAGGGCACAGATACGCAGTATTTT. It specifies CASRRQGEGTDTQYF.

The V call is TRBV24-1, the J call TRBJ2-3; D gene uncertain. Germline V lookup: CDR1 KGHDR, CDR2 SFDVKD. This CDR3 spans 12 amino acids. The V end was cut by 5 bases, the J end by 6 bases, with 8 bases between. CDR3 loop: CATSADVDTQYF. As DNA, the CDR3 is TGTGCCACCAGTGCAGACGTCGATACGCAGTATTTT.

The gene calls are TRBV7-7 and TRBJ2-5; TRBD1 might be the D (6 bases). Germline CDR1 reads SSHAT; CDR2 reads FNYEAQ (reference sequence). The CDR3 runs to 14 residues. Trimming shortened V by 5 bases and J by 2 bases, and 12 bases separated the two germline ends. The CDR3 DNA follows: TGTGCCAGCAGCATTAACAGGGATCAAGAGACCCAGTACTTC. As protein: CASSINRDQETQYF.

This clonotype was recorded a few times. This chain connects TRBV12-3 or TRBV12-4 to TRBJ2-5; a possible D gene is TRBD2 (5 bases). There are 13 residues in the CDR3. The germline V and J ends were trimmed by 6 bases and 3 bases, with 11 bases remaining between them. Written as DNA, the CDR3 is TGTGCCAGCAGCCAAAGGGAGAAAGAGACCCAGTACTTC. Translation gives CASSQREKETQYF.

The chain has TRBV27 and TRBJ1-5; 8 bases are shared with TRBD1. The V gene end was trimmed by 3 bases and the J gene end by 6 bases; junction bases not matched to a gene: 7. The CDR3 has 15 residues. Germline assignment: CDR1 MNHEY and CDR2 SMNVEV (reference sequence). CDR3 residues: CASSLTGEFGQPQHF. CDR3 in DNA: TGTGCCAGCAGTTTGACAGGGGAGTTTGGTCAGCCCCAGCATTTT.

Comment on this clonotype: Since no conserved phenylalanine or tryptophan closes the CDR3, a read error is the likely cause. This rearrangement joins TRBV5-1 to TRBJ1-1; no definite D call. The CDR3 is 14 amino acids. V lost 3 bases to trimming and J lost 6 bases, with 15 bases between them. Germline CDR1 is SGHRS and CDR2 is YFSETQ. CDR3 nucleotide sequence: TGCGCCAGCAGCTCGGGGAGTCGGATCGCTGAAGCTTTCTAT. Encoded protein: CASSSGSRIAEAFY.